The 30 T cell receptor beta chains listed next were all sequenced from one sample in a study of blood T cells in healthy people across ages. A sample-barcoded 5' primer and a J-beta primer mix were used in a second PCR of roughly 7 to 11 cycles. Using its own MiXCR run on the 5' RACE reads, TCRdb lists one record per CDR3 protein. The sample shows around 1,500,000 distinct CDR3 sequences, roughly 40% of them seen only once. The sample taken for sequencing was blood. The receptors stem from a woman aged 18 to 35 in good health.

The gene calls are TRBV19 and TRBJ2-1, with TRBD2 matching 7 bases. The CDR3 has 16 amino acids. Germline V gives CDR1 LNHDA, CDR2 SQIVND (reference sequence). The trim removed 3 bases at V and 7 bases at J, leaving 12 bases unmatched. CDR3 sequence (DNA): TGTGCCAGTAGTATCTCAGCGGGGAGAGTGGGGAATGAGCAGTTCTTC. Translated: CASSISAGRVGNEQFF.

The chain is built from TRBV7-3 and TRBJ1-1, with TRBD1 as a possible D gene (6 bases). Germline V gene data show CDR1 as SGHTA and CDR2 as FQGTGA. This CDR3 is 15 amino acids long. Between the trimmed V and J ends, which lost 1 base and 5 bases, there was a span of 14 bases. In nucleotides, the CDR3 is TGTGCCAGCAGCTTAAGGGGTGCCGACAGGACTGAAGCTTTCTTT. Translating gives CASSLRGADRTEAFF.

This clonotype was seen only a few times. The chain is built from TRBV6-6 and TRBJ1-4; no definite D call. Trimming took 0 bases from V and 8 from J, leaving 4 bases between them. Per germline, CDR1 MNHNY and CDR2 SVGAGI (reference sequence). This CDR3 contains 12 residues. In DNA form, the CDR3 reads TGTGCCAGCAGTTACTCGAACGAAAAACTGTTTTTT. Its protein is CASSYSNEKLFF.

This chain joins TRBV20-1 and TRBJ2-7; 8 bases line up with TRBD2. The J segment lost 1 base and the V segment lost 4 bases, leaving 6 bases of the junction unmatched. This CDR3 has 14 amino acids. Germline-derived CDR1 and CDR2 are DFQATT and SNEGSKA (reference sequence). The CDR3 DNA sequence: TGCAGTGCTAAAAGGCTAGCGGGTTCCTACGAGCAGTACTTC. Protein: CSAKRLAGSYEQYF.

V and J are TRBV7-8 and TRBJ2-1, with 7 nucleotides matching TRBD2. This CDR3 is built from 20 residues. V trimming: 1 base; J trimming: 0 bases; junction bases outside the gene matches: 15. The germline V gene encodes CDR1 SGHVS and CDR2 FQNEAQ. The CDR3 loop reads CASSLGTSPDGKGSYNEQFF. CDR3 DNA sequence: TGTGCCAGCAGCTTAGGGACTAGTCCGGATGGCAAAGGCTCCTACAATGAGCAGTTCTTC.

The chain recombines TRBV30 with TRBJ2-4; D is possibly TRBD2 (5 bases). The DNA matches TRBJ2-7 better at its end, which makes the J call doubtful. There are 13 residues in the CDR3. Germline V lookup: CDR1 GTSNPN, CDR2 SVGIG (reference sequence). CDR3 sequence (DNA): TGTGCCTGGAGTCCCGGGGTCTTTGACGAGCAGTACTTC. Protein sequence: CAWSPGVFDEQYF.

V is TRBV20-1 and J is TRBJ1-5; 10 bases agree with TRBD1. The germline V gene encodes CDR1 DFQATT and CDR2 SNEGSKA (reference sequence). This CDR3 has 17 residues. The ends lost 1 base at V and 2 bases at J; junction bases unmatched: 8. In DNA, the CDR3 is TGCAGTGCTAGAGCTCAGGCCGGGACAGGGGGCAATCAGCCCCAGCATTTT. The encoded protein is CSARAQAGTGGNQPQHF.

The J gene is TRBJ2-5, the V gene TRBV6-2 or TRBV6-3, with D unresolved. The DNA end lines up better with TRBJ2-7; the J call may be wrong. Germline V gene data show CDR1 as MNHEY and CDR2 as SVGEGT. CDR3 length: 18 amino acids. The CDR3 bases are TGTGCCAGCAGCCTCCTTCTAAGTCCGCCTCAACCGCCCAACGAGCAGTACTTC. Amino acid sequence: CASSLLLSPPQPPNEQYF.

The rearrangement uses TRBV6-4 and TRBJ2-1, with 10 bases matching TRBD2. The V gene's germline CDR1 is MRHNA and CDR2 SNTAGT. The CDR3 spans 18 residues. V trimming: 7 bases; J trimming: 5 bases; junction bases outside the gene matches: 17. CDR3 sequence (DNA): TGTGCCAGCACCCCGGGCCCAGAAGGACTAGCGGAAGACAATGAGCAGTTCTTC. Translated, it gives CASTPGPEGLAEDNEQFF.

V is TRBV7-9 and J is TRBJ2-3; 9 bases are a match to TRBD1. This CDR3 has 15 residues. From germline, CDR1 is SEHNR and CDR2 FQNEAQ (reference sequence). J gave up 6 bases and V 5 bases, and 9 bases lay outside the gene matches. CDR3 amino acids: CASSLGTGIMDTQYF. The DNA of the CDR3 is TGTGCCAGCAGCCTGGGGACAGGGATCATGGATACGCAGTATTTT.

This clonotype was seen more than once but under ten times. The chain links TRBV7-3 to TRBJ2-1; 9 nucleotides align to TRBD1. The CDR3 loop spans 15 amino acids. The J segment lost 10 bases and the V segment lost 4 bases, leaving 11 bases of the junction unmatched. Germline V lookup: CDR1 SGHTA, CDR2 FQGTGA. The CDR3 sequence: CASSWSGTGTSEQFF. CDR3 nucleotides: TGTGCCAGCAGCTGGTCCGGGACAGGGACCAGCGAGCAGTTCTTC. Full variable domain (rest looked up from reference TRBV7-3 and TRBJ2-1): GAGVSQTPSNKVTEKGKYVELRCDPISGHTALYWYRQSLGQGPEFLIYFQGTGAADDSGLPNDRFFAVRPEGSVSTLKIQRTERGDSAVYLCASSWSGTGTSEQFFGPGTRLTVL.

This chain connects TRBV10-3 to TRBJ2-7; the D gene is possibly TRBD2 (6 bases). The CDR3 consists of 14 residues. In germline, CDR1 is ENHRY, CDR2 SYGVKD. Trimming removed 6 bases from V and 0 bases from J, with 12 bases in between. This chain's CDR3 is CAIRVAESSYEQYF. The CDR3 nucleotides read TGTGCCATCAGGGTAGCGGAAAGCTCCTACGAGCAGTACTTC.

The sample holds many counts of this clonotype. The chain joins TRBV6-5 to TRBJ2-1; no clear D. Trimming took off 8 bases at V and 3 bases at J, with 8 bases between the two ends. The germline CDR1 and CDR2 sequences are MNHEY and SVGAGI. The CDR3 runs 12 residues. CDR3 bases: TGTGCCAGCCTGGCGGTCTACAATGAGCAGTTCTTC. It is translated as CASLAVYNEQFF.

The chain has TRBV29-1 and TRBJ1-2, with TRBD1 matching over 7 bases. The V segment lost 6 bases and the J segment 0 bases; nucleotides outside the gene matches: 7. This CDR3 contains 14 residues. Germline loops: CDR1 SQVTM, CDR2 ANQGSEA. CDR3 in amino acids: CSVPKTGANYGYTF. The CDR3 DNA reads TGCAGCGTCCCGAAAACAGGGGCTAACTATGGCTACACCTTC.

This clonotype was seen a few times. The chain couples TRBV20-1 to TRBJ2-7; D possibly corresponds to TRBD2 (7 bases). The CDR3 loop spans 13 amino acids. V gave up 6 bases and J gave up 2 bases, with 14 bases separating them. Looked up from germline, CDR1 is DFQATT and CDR2 is SNEGSKA (reference sequence). This CDR3 is CSAKGGVPYEQYF. CDR3 DNA: TGCAGTGCAAAGGGGGGGGTCCCCTACGAGCAGTACTTC.

In this sample, this clonotype turned up a few times. Germline and junction disagree at one end, which may indicate a read error. The genes are TRBV12-3 or TRBV12-4 and TRBJ2-3; D is unresolved. This CDR3 has 15 amino acids. The CDR3 is CASSFGTVGTDAQYF. CDR3 nucleotide sequence: TGTGCCAGCAGTTTTGGAACAGTGGGAACAGATGCGCAATATTTT.

The chain employs TRBV30 and TRBJ2-1; tentatively, D is TRBD2 (5 bases). Germline V gene sequence: CDR1 GTSNPN, CDR2 SVGIG (reference sequence). V was trimmed by 0 bases and J by 10 bases, leaving 7 bases between them. The CDR3 runs to 11 residues. This chain's CDR3 is CAWSVADEQFF. In DNA form, the CDR3 reads TGTGCCTGGAGTGTAGCGGACGAGCAGTTCTTC.

The chain has TRBV7-8 and TRBJ2-7; 9 nucleotides align to TRBD1. Germline trimming cut 4 bases from V and 4 bases from J; bases unmatched to any gene: 11. The CDR3 is 16 amino acids. Germline V gives CDR1 SGHVS, CDR2 FQNEAQ. CDR3 in amino acids: CASSSLITGGMYEQYV. As DNA, the CDR3 is TGTGCCAGCAGCTCATTAATTACAGGGGGCATGTACGAGCAGTACGTC.

V gene TRBV4-2 combines with J gene TRBJ2-3, with 9 bases lining up with TRBD2. Germline loops: CDR1 LGHNA, CDR2 YNFKEQ. This CDR3 spans 15 amino acids. The J segment lost 5 bases and the V segment lost 2 bases, leaving 5 bases of the junction unmatched. CDR3 DNA: TGTGCCAGCAGCCAACCTAGCGGGAAGCGAGATACGCAGTATTTT. Protein: CASSQPSGKRDTQYF.

There are a few counts of this clonotype. The CDR3 DNA reads as TGCAGTGCTAGTGAGCGCGGACTAGCCCCTAATAGCTCCTACAATGAGCAGTTCTTC. Its protein is CSASERGLAPNSSYNEQFF. V is TRBV20-1 and J is TRBJ2-1; 8 nucleotides line up with TRBD2. Trimming took 3 bases from V and 0 from J; bases not matched to a gene: 16. In germline, CDR1 is DFQATT, CDR2 SNEGSKA (reference sequence). The CDR3 has 19 residues.

This chain connects TRBV20-1 to TRBJ2-2; a weak D match, TRBD2 (5 bases). The CDR3 length is 15 residues. The V end was cut by 6 bases, the J end by 1 base, with 15 bases between. CDR1 is DFQATT, CDR2 SNEGSKA, per germline (reference sequence). This CDR3 is CSARALALNTGELFF. The CDR3 DNA reads as TGCAGTGCCCGGGCGTTAGCGTTGAACACCGGGGAGCTGTTTTTT.

The V and J genes are TRBV27 and TRBJ2-5; TRBD2 is a possible D gene (5 bases). The CDR3 loop spans 16 amino acids. The germline V gene encodes CDR1 MNHEY and CDR2 SMNVEV (reference sequence). Between the trimmed V and J ends, which lost 2 bases and 11 bases, there was a span of 24 bases. CDR3 DNA sequence: TGTGCCAGCAGTTTAAGGGAGCGGATACCCTACAATGAGCAGTACTTC. Residues: CASSLRERIPYNEQYF.

This clonotype was seen a few times. The rearrangement joins TRBV4-1 to TRBJ2-7, with D possibly being TRBD1 or TRBD2 (5 bases each). The V end was cut by 0 bases, the J end by 4 bases, with 13 bases between. Per the germline V gene, CDR1 is MGHRA and CDR2 is YSYEKL. CDR3 length equals 15 residues. Here the CDR3 reads CASSQEAERGYEQYF. The DNA for the CDR3 is TGCGCCAGCAGCCAAGAGGCGGAGAGGGGATACGAGCAGTACTTC.

The chain uses TRBV5-1 and TRBJ2-5; D is undetermined. Trimming removed 0 bases at V and 12 bases at J, with 18 bases between. The CDR3 length is 14 residues. From germline, CDR1 is SGHRS and CDR2 YFSETQ. CDR3 nucleotide sequence: TGCGCCAGCAGCTTGGTCGGCGGAACTTCCTGGGAGTACTTC. It yields the protein CASSLVGGTSWEYF.

V and J are TRBV5-1 and TRBJ2-1; 9 bases line up with TRBD2. The J call may be mistaken, given a closer DNA end match to TRBJ2-7. The CDR3 consists of 15 residues. Germline V gene data show CDR1 as SGHRS and CDR2 as YFSETQ. The CDR3 DNA sequence: TGCGCCAGCAGCTTGGACGCGGGAGGGTACAATGAGCAGTACTTC. Residues: CASSLDAGGYNEQYF.

The chain employs TRBV12-3 or TRBV12-4 and TRBJ1-6, with unresolved D. This CDR3 comprises 14 residues. V shed 3 bases and J shed 6 bases, with 9 bases lying between them. Here the CDR3 DNA reads TGTGCCAGCAGTTTCGGGGAGGGTAATTCACCCCTCCACTTT. It yields the protein CASSFGEGNSPLHF.

The V call is TRBV4-2, the J call TRBJ2-4; D possibly corresponds to TRBD2 (6 bases). The V gene lost 2 bases and the J gene lost 13 bases, with 24 bases spanning the gap. This CDR3 is built from 16 residues. Germline V gives CDR1 LGHNA, CDR2 YNFKEQ. This CDR3 is CASSQKTKGRGGEQYF. DNA of the CDR3: TGTGCCAGCAGCCAAAAAACCAAGGGGCGGGGCGGAGAGCAGTACTTC.

The CDR3, as DNA: TGTGCCAGCCGATCCGGCTATGGCTACACCTTC. This gives the protein CASRSGYGYTF. The chain has TRBV6-4 and TRBJ1-2, with D unresolved. Trimming shortened V by 8 bases and J by 4 bases, and 8 bases separated the two germline ends. Per the germline V gene, CDR1 is MRHNA and CDR2 is SNTAGT. This CDR3 contains 11 residues.

In DNA, the CDR3 is TGCAGTGCTAGCGGGGACAGTGATGAAAAACTGTTTTTT. It yields the protein CSASGDSDEKLFF. This chain connects TRBV20-1 to TRBJ1-4; 7 bases fit TRBD1. The CDR3 length is 13 residues. V shed 3 bases and J 6 bases; nucleotides not matched to a gene: 4. In germline, CDR1 is DFQATT, CDR2 SNEGSKA (reference sequence).

The gene calls are TRBV20-1 and TRBJ2-4; the match to TRBD2 covers 8 bases. The J call may be incorrect, as the DNA end agrees better with TRBJ2-7. Germline V gives CDR1 DFQATT, CDR2 SNEGSKA (reference sequence). The CDR3 is 15 amino acids. The DNA for the CDR3 is TGCAGTGCTAGAGATCATACTAGCGGTCTCTACGAGCAGTACTTC. Its protein product is CSARDHTSGLYEQYF.